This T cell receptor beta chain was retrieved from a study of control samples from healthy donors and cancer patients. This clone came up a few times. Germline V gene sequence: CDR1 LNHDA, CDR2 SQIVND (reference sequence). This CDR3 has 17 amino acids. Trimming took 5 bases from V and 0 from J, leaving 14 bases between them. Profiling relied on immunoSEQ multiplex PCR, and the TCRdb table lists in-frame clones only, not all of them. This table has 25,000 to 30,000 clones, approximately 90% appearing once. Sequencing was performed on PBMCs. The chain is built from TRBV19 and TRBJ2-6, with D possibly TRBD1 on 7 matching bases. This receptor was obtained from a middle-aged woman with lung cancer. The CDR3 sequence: CASSVQGGSSGANVLTF. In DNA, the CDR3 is TGTGCCAGTAGTGTTCAGGGGGGCAGCTCTGGGGCCAACGTCCTGACTTTC.